This T cell receptor (beta chain) was documented in a study of shared clonotypes between healthy human individuals. Germline assignment: CDR1 GTSNPN and CDR2 SVGIG (reference sequence). The CDR3 loop spans 16 amino acids. Trimming took 0 bases from V and 5 from J, leaving 19 bases between them. The run depth of the assay was deep. The data were produced by immunoSEQ multiplex PCR, yet TCRdb's version contains in-frame clones alone and is incomplete. The sample consists of about 1.1 million clones, 78% of them appearing once. Sequenced sample: memory CD4+ T cells from PBMCs. The subset denotes: CD45RA-negative fraction. The chain has TRBV30 and TRBJ2-5; possibly TRBD2 for D (6 bases). This clonotype was sampled from a man in his late teens or twenties in good health. Some clones in this sample may be carry-over from other donors' samples. DNA for the CDR3: TGTGCCTGGAGTGTACGCGGGGCTAGGAGCTTGGAGACCCAGTACTTC. Translation: CAWSVRGARSLETQYF. The variable domain in full, with the rest retrieved from reference TRBV30 and TRBJ2-5, is SQTIHQWPATLVQPVGSPLSLECTVEGTSNPNLYWYRQAAGRGLQLLFYSVGIGQISSEVPQNLSASRPQDRQFILSSKKLLLSDSGFYLCAWSVRGARSLETQYFGPGTRLLVL.